This T cell receptor beta chain was observed in a study of low-dose radiotherapy and immunotherapy resistance in tumors. Study-level information: Each patient was administered nivolumab intravenously at 240 mg, which was a flat dose, every two weeks, along with intravenous ipilimumab at 1 mg/kg every six weeks. From cycle 1 day 1, patients took oral aspirin 300 mg every day for four cycles. The study administered intravenous cyclophosphamide at 200 mg/m2 every two weeks, one day ahead of radiation and immunotherapy.

TRAV- and TRBV-specific primers primed first-strand cDNA, covering alpha and beta chains. TCR amplification involved about 20 PCR cycles with a constant-region primer and V-primer adapter. Via MiXCR, TCRdb re-called the reads, giving one row per CDR3 protein. This table has 85,000 to 95,000 distinct CDR3 sequences, 20% to 25% appearing once. The time point is: after trial treatment. Regarding treatment: LDRT plus nivolumab, ipilimumab, low-dose cyclophosphamide and aspirin (RACIN trial). This clonotype turned up a few times. The TCR comes from a female donor with ovarian cancer. The specimen was PBMCs, collected after low-dose radiotherapy plus immunotherapy.

CDR3 bases: TGTGCCAGCACCCCATGGGGGTCCTACGAGCAGTACTTC. Translating gives CASTPWGSYEQYF. V and J are TRBV7-9 and TRBJ2-7; possibly TRBD1 or TRBD2 for D (5 bases each). The germline gives CDR1 SEHNR, CDR2 FQNEAQ (reference sequence). This CDR3 region has 13 residues. V lost 7 bases and J 1 base, leaving 11 bases between the germline ends.